A single TCR beta chain is shown here with its context. Its antigen remains unknown. This sample is drawn from a study of memory CD4+ T cells and cytomegalovirus serostatus. Study-level results: A US-trained random forest predicted CMV serostatus with median AUC around 0.93.

V lost 1 base, J lost 7 bases, and 17 bases lay in between. Germline assignment: CDR1 MDHEN and CDR2 SYDVKM. The CDR3 loop spans 17 amino acids. The table came from immunoSEQ multiplex PCR; TCRdb's copy has only in-frame clones and leaves some out. Of some 65,000 clones listed, around three quarters are singletons. Single viable CD3+CD4+CD8-CD45RO+ cells were sorted as the memory CD4+ T cells. Serostatus was set by detecting CMV pp150, pp28, p38, p52 IgG. The sample comprised memory CD4+ T cells from blood. This chain links TRBV28 with TRBJ1-6; D is undetermined. The TCR was taken from an adult in good health and CMV-seronegative. Some clones in this sample may be carry-over from other donors' samples. CDR3 region: CASSLSRWGSSNSPLHF. As DNA, the CDR3 is TGTGCCAGCAGTTTATCTCGGTGGGGATCCTCCAATTCACCCCTCCACTTT.